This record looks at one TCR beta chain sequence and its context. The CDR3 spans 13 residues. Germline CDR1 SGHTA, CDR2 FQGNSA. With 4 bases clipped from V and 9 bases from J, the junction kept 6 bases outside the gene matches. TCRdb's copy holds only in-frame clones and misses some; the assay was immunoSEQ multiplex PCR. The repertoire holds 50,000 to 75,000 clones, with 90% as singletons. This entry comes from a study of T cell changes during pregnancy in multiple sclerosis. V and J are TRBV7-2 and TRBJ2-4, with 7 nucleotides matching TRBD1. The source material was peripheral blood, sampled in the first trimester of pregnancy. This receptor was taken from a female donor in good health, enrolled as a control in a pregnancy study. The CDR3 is CASSSLQGRIQYF. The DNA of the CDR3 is TGTGCCAGCAGCTCATTACAGGGGCGCATTCAGTACTTC.